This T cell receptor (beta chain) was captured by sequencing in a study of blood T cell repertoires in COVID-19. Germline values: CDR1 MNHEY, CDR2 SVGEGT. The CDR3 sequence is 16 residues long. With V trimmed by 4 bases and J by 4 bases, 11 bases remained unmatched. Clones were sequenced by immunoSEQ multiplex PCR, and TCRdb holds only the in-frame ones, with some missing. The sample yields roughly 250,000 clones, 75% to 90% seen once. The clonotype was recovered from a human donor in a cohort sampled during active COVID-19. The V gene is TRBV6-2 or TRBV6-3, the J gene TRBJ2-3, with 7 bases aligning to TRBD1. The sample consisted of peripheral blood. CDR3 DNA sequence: TGTGCCAGCAGTTCCAGGGACAGAATTCACCCAGATACGCAGTATTTT. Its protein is CASSSRDRIHPDTQYF.